The 7 T cell receptor beta chains presented below share a single source sample, sequenced in a study of shared clonotypes between healthy human individuals. TCRdb's table, derived via immunoSEQ multiplex PCR, lists solely in-frame clones and lacks some. The sample lists a few million clones; over 90% were seen once. Sequences were obtained from naive CD4+ T cells from PBMCs. Subset here: CD45RA+ positively selected. These receptors were collected from a man aged 18 to 30 in good health. Some clones in this sample may be carry-over from other donors' samples.

The rearrangement uses TRBV5-4 and TRBJ1-4; maybe TRBD1 (5 bases). The germline CDR1 and CDR2 sequences are SGHNT and YYREEE (reference sequence). V lost 3 bases and J 7 bases, leaving 13 bases between the germline ends. The CDR3 sequence is 14 residues long. In nucleotides, the CDR3 is TGTGCCAGCAGCTCCCGGGACCGAGTTGAAAAACTGTTTTTT. It yields the protein CASSSRDRVEKLFF.

The rearrangement joins TRBV6-1 to TRBJ2-1, with D perhaps matching TRBD1 or TRBD2 (6 bases each). There are 14 residues in the CDR3. Germline V gene lookup returns CDR1 MNHNS and CDR2 SASEGT. V was trimmed by 8 bases and J by 6 bases, leaving 17 bases between them. In DNA, the CDR3 is TGTGCCAGCCAAGGGGGGCGGGATCCCAATGAGCAGTTCTTC. Its translation is CASQGGRDPNEQFF.

This clone was counted a few times. The chain uses TRBV29-1 and TRBJ1-1; a weak D match, TRBD1 (6 bases). This CDR3 has 16 amino acids. Germline-derived CDR1 and CDR2 are SQVTM and ANQGSEA. V was clipped by 4 bases and J by 0 bases, with 18 bases between them. The CDR3 nucleotides read TGCAGCGTTGCAGGACAGCCCTACGAGGTGAACACTGAAGCTTTCTTT. Its translation: CSVAGQPYEVNTEAFF.

Only one count was recorded for this clone. The chain joins TRBV6-1 to TRBJ1-5, with D unresolved. The CDR3 is 16 residues long. Trimming pared 1 base from V and 0 bases from J, leaving 10 bases between. Germline CDR1 reads MNHNS; CDR2 reads SASEGT. The CDR3 here is CASSEGAEYSNQPQHF. The CDR3 DNA is TGTGCCAGCAGTGAAGGGGCGGAATATAGCAATCAGCCCCAGCATTTT.

The CDR3 nucleotides read TGTGCCAGCAGCCCCAGGGTGAGTGGCACTGAAGCTTTCTTT. The encoded protein is CASSPRVSGTEAFF. This chain uses TRBV11-2 with TRBJ1-1; possible D gene TRBD1, 5 bases. V lost 5 bases to trimming and J lost 4 bases, with 14 bases between them. The germline CDR1 and CDR2 sequences are SGHAT and FQNNGV. CDR3 length: 14 amino acids.

Details on this clone: At one of its ends the junction is not consistent with the germline gene, which may arise from a read error. The V and J genes are TRBV7-2 and TRBJ2-1, with 8 bases fitting TRBD2. The CDR3 runs to 15 residues. Per the germline V gene, CDR1 is SGHTA and CDR2 is FQGNSA. The CDR3 DNA is TGTGCCAGCAGCATAGCGGGGACGGGGTACAATGAGCAGTTCTTC. It encodes CASSIAGTGYNEQFF.

J is TRBJ2-1 and V is TRBV18; D is perhaps TRBD1 (5 bases). This CDR3 contains 12 residues. Germline V gene lookup returns CDR1 KGHSH and CDR2 LQKENI. V gave up 8 bases and J gave up 6 bases, with 11 bases separating them. This CDR3 reads CASGAAFNEQFF. Here the CDR3 DNA reads TGTGCCAGCGGGGCTGCGTTCAATGAGCAGTTCTTC.